Listed below are T cell receptor beta chains from one sample, sequenced in a study of blood T cells in healthy people across ages. TCRdb used MiXCR to reprocess the 5' RACE reads, holding one entry per CDR3 protein. The sample has 780,000 or so distinct CDR3 sequences, approximately 25% seen once. Another study also made use of these data, one on T cells of mothers and their children.

The sequencing input was blood. The receptors were gathered from a boy aged 5-17 years in good health. Both conserved end residues are part of each CDR3. Fields, in order: J gene, D gene, clone size, V gene, CDR3 protein, CDR3 DNA. A D gene is named only where the DNA matches it firmly. Size tells how often a clone was seen (once, few, many) or the class of an expanded clone, and some rows leave it out.

j_call: TRBJ2-4
d_call: NA
clone_size: few
v_call: TRBV20-1
cdr3_aa: CSARGVGLAKNIQYF
cdr3_nt: TGCAGTGCTAGAGGCGTGGGACTAGCCAAAAACATTCAGTACTTC

j_call: TRBJ1-4
d_call: NA
clone_size: NA
v_call: TRBV7-2
cdr3_aa: CASSQQGRGNEKLFF
cdr3_nt: TGTGCCAGCAGTCAGCAGGGGAGGGGTAATGAAAAACTGTTTTTT

j_call: TRBJ2-7
d_call: NA
clone_size: NA
v_call: TRBV7-6
cdr3_aa: CASSLEGIRGTYEQYF
cdr3_nt: TGTGCCAGCAGCTTAGAAGGTATCAGGGGCACCTACGAGCAGTACTTC

j_call: TRBJ1-1
d_call: NA
clone_size: NA
v_call: TRBV4-1
cdr3_aa: CASSRVGGDTEAFF
cdr3_nt: TGCGCCAGCAGCCGGGTGGGGGGGGACACTGAAGCTTTCTTT

j_call: TRBJ1-1
d_call: NA
clone_size: few
v_call: TRBV20-1
cdr3_aa: CSALPTRRFTEAFF
cdr3_nt: TGCAGTGCTTTACCCACGAGACGGTTCACTGAAGCTTTCTTT

j_call: TRBJ1-4
d_call: NA
clone_size: few
v_call: TRBV5-1
cdr3_aa: CASSLAGRSTLFF
cdr3_nt: TGCGCCAGCAGCTTGGCCGGCAGGAGTACACTGTTTTTT

j_call: TRBJ2-3
d_call: TRBD2
clone_size: NA
v_call: TRBV28
cdr3_aa: CASSSPGGSATGTQYF
cdr3_nt: TGTGCCAGCAGTTCCCCCGGGGGGAGCGCCACAGGTACGCAGTATTTT

j_call: TRBJ1-5
d_call: NA
clone_size: few
v_call: TRBV9
cdr3_aa: CASSAGFLAEQPQHF
cdr3_nt: TGTGCCAGCAGTGCAGGGTTCTTAGCAGAGCAGCCCCAGCATTTT

j_call: TRBJ2-7
d_call: NA
clone_size: few
v_call: TRBV6-1
cdr3_aa: CASKGGFGTHETYEQYF
cdr3_nt: TGTGCCAGCAAAGGTGGGTTCGGGACGCACGAGACCTACGAGCAGTACTTC

j_call: TRBJ2-5
d_call: TRBD2
clone_size: NA
v_call: TRBV20-1
cdr3_aa: CSAKGLAGGRETQYF
cdr3_nt: TGCAGTGCTAAGGGACTAGCGGGAGGTCGAGAGACCCAGTACTTC

j_call: TRBJ1-3
d_call: NA
clone_size: NA
v_call: TRBV12-3/TRBV12-4
cdr3_aa: CASSLMLTGGNTIYF
cdr3_nt: TGTGCCAGCAGTTTAATGTTGACGGGGGGAAACACCATATATTTT

j_call: TRBJ2-5
d_call: NA
clone_size: NA
v_call: TRBV4-1
cdr3_aa: CASSPSLAGETQYF
cdr3_nt: TGCGCCAGCAGCCCTAGCTTAGCTGGGGAGACCCAGTACTTC

j_call: TRBJ1-3
d_call: TRBD1
clone_size: NA
v_call: TRBV30
cdr3_aa: CAWRWAGGLRNTIYF
cdr3_nt: TGTGCCTGGAGGTGGGCAGGGGGCCTTAGAAACACCATATATTTT

j_call: TRBJ2-1
d_call: TRBD2
clone_size: once
v_call: TRBV7-9
cdr3_aa: CASSLSLAGGGQQFF
cdr3_nt: TGTGCCAGCAGCTTGTCACTAGCGGGAGGAGGACAGCAGTTCTTC

j_call: TRBJ2-1
d_call: NA
clone_size: NA
v_call: TRBV20-1
cdr3_aa: CSVYNEDNEQFF
cdr3_nt: TGCAGTGTATATAACGAGGACAATGAGCAGTTCTTC

j_call: TRBJ2-5
d_call: TRBD2
clone_size: NA
v_call: TRBV15
cdr3_aa: CATSTRLAVETQYF
cdr3_nt: TGTGCCACCAGCACTCGACTAGCGGTAGAGACCCAGTACTTC

j_call: TRBJ2-5
d_call: NA
clone_size: NA
v_call: TRBV28
cdr3_aa: CASRPDIQETQYF
cdr3_nt: TGTGCCAGCAGACCGGACATTCAAGAGACCCAGTACTTC

j_call: TRBJ2-7
d_call: TRBD1
clone_size: many
v_call: TRBV6-5
cdr3_aa: CASSYTGQGFSYEQYF
cdr3_nt: TGTGCCAGCAGTTACACGGGACAGGGGTTCTCCTACGAGCAGTACTTC

j_call: TRBJ2-1
d_call: NA
clone_size: few
v_call: TRBV14
cdr3_aa: CASSQDPLVELYNEQFF
cdr3_nt: TGTGCCAGCAGCCAAGACCCTCTTGTGGAGCTTTACAATGAGCAGTTCTTC

j_call: TRBJ1-1
d_call: NA
clone_size: few
v_call: TRBV5-1
cdr3_aa: CASSHGGDTEAFF
cdr3_nt: TGCGCCAGCAGCCACGGGGGGGACACTGAAGCTTTCTTT

j_call: TRBJ1-5
d_call: NA
clone_size: once
v_call: TRBV10-3
cdr3_aa: CAADQPQHF
cdr3_nt: TGTGCCGCGGATCAGCCCCAGCATTTT

j_call: TRBJ2-1
d_call: NA
clone_size: few
v_call: TRBV5-1
cdr3_aa: CASSLAVSYYNEQFF
cdr3_nt: TGCGCCAGCAGCTTGGCCGTCAGTTACTACAATGAGCAGTTCTTC

j_call: TRBJ1-2
d_call: NA
clone_size: few
v_call: TRBV7-2
cdr3_aa: CASSSPLGGGNYGYTF
cdr3_nt: TGTGCCAGCAGCTCGCCCCTTGGGGGGGGTAACTATGGCTACACCTTC

j_call: TRBJ2-1
d_call: TRBD2
clone_size: NA
v_call: TRBV10-3
cdr3_aa: CAISEGGLSGQFF
cdr3_nt: TGTGCCATCAGTGAGGGGGGACTAAGCGGGCAGTTCTTC

j_call: TRBJ2-3
d_call: TRBD1
clone_size: NA
v_call: TRBV20-1
cdr3_aa: CSAPTNRGTDTQYF
cdr3_nt: TGCAGTGCGCCGACAAACAGGGGAACAGATACGCAGTATTTT

j_call: TRBJ2-5
d_call: NA
clone_size: NA
v_call: TRBV2
cdr3_aa: CASSSLGHEETQYF
cdr3_nt: TGTGCCAGCAGTTCCCTGGGTCACGAAGAGACCCAGTACTTC

j_call: TRBJ1-2
d_call: NA
clone_size: NA
v_call: TRBV2
cdr3_aa: CASSERQALNYGYTF
cdr3_nt: TGTGCCAGCAGTGAACGGCAGGCGCTTAACTATGGCTACACCTTC

j_call: TRBJ1-1
d_call: NA
clone_size: few
v_call: TRBV14
cdr3_aa: CASSQDPGDEAFF
cdr3_nt: TGTGCCAGCAGCCAAGATCCAGGGGATGAAGCTTTCTTT

j_call: TRBJ2-1
d_call: TRBD1
clone_size: NA
v_call: TRBV3-1
cdr3_aa: CASSAWDRHNEQFF
cdr3_nt: TGTGCCAGCAGCGCCTGGGACAGACACAATGAGCAGTTCTTC

j_call: TRBJ2-5
d_call: TRBD1
clone_size: NA
v_call: TRBV20-1
cdr3_aa: CSARDRDRGFQETQYF
cdr3_nt: TGCAGTGCTAGAGACCGGGACAGGGGATTTCAAGAGACCCAGTACTTC

j_call: TRBJ1-1
d_call: TRBD1
clone_size: NA
v_call: TRBV5-1
cdr3_aa: CASRPGQRATMNTEAFF
cdr3_nt: TGCGCCAGCAGACCGGGACAGAGGGCCACCATGAACACTGAAGCTTTCTTT

j_call: TRBJ2-7
d_call: TRBD1
clone_size: few
v_call: TRBV20-1
cdr3_aa: CSAEGQGAHYEQYF
cdr3_nt: TGCAGTGCTGAAGGACAGGGGGCCCACTACGAGCAGTACTTC

j_call: TRBJ2-5
d_call: NA
clone_size: NA
v_call: TRBV29-1
cdr3_aa: CSGNMVGTQYF
cdr3_nt: TGCAGCGGAAACATGGTGGGGACCCAGTACTTC

j_call: TRBJ2-7
d_call: NA
clone_size: few
v_call: TRBV27
cdr3_aa: CASRGTIVSYEQYF
cdr3_nt: TGTGCCAGCAGGGGGACAATTGTCTCCTACGAGCAGTACTTC

j_call: TRBJ2-3
d_call: NA
clone_size: once
v_call: TRBV12-3/TRBV12-4
cdr3_aa: CASSLARVDAQYF
cdr3_nt: TGTGCCAGCAGTTTGGCTAGAGTGGATGCGCAGTATTTT

j_call: TRBJ1-5
d_call: TRBD1
clone_size: NA
v_call: TRBV20-1
cdr3_aa: CSARAIYQGAPDTQHF
cdr3_nt: TGCAGTGCTAGAGCGATCTATCAGGGGGCGCCGGATACGCAGCATTTT

j_call: TRBJ2-7
d_call: NA
clone_size: few
v_call: TRBV7-6
cdr3_aa: CASSSRRDSYEQYF
cdr3_nt: TGTGCCAGCAGCTCTCGCAGGGACTCCTACGAGCAGTACTTC

j_call: TRBJ2-1
d_call: NA
clone_size: few
v_call: TRBV5-1
cdr3_aa: CASSLHIGSYNEQFF
cdr3_nt: TGCGCCAGCAGCTTGCATATAGGCTCCTACAATGAGCAGTTCTTC

j_call: TRBJ2-5
d_call: TRBD1
clone_size: once
v_call: TRBV2
cdr3_aa: CASSETGTGAGAQYF
cdr3_nt: TGTGCCAGCAGTGAGACCGGGACAGGGGCTGGGGCCCAGTACTTC

j_call: TRBJ2-7
d_call: NA
clone_size: few
v_call: TRBV7-9
cdr3_aa: CASRPGPDPHEQYF
cdr3_nt: TGTGCCAGCAGGCCAGGACCGGATCCCCACGAGCAGTACTTC

j_call: TRBJ2-2
d_call: NA
clone_size: few
v_call: TRBV7-9
cdr3_aa: CASSLRQYLQGNTGELFF
cdr3_nt: TGTGCCAGCAGCTTACGTCAGTACCTACAGGGGAACACCGGGGAGCTGTTTTTT

j_call: TRBJ2-4
d_call: NA
clone_size: NA
v_call: TRBV19
cdr3_aa: CASSRAIRDIQYF
cdr3_nt: TGTGCCAGTAGTAGGGCGATTAGGGACATTCAGTACTTC

j_call: TRBJ2-1
d_call: NA
clone_size: few
v_call: TRBV12-3/TRBV12-4
cdr3_aa: CASSLLQGSWNEQFF
cdr3_nt: TGTGCCAGCAGCCTCCTACAGGGAAGTTGGAATGAGCAGTTCTTC

j_call: TRBJ2-2
d_call: NA
clone_size: once
v_call: TRBV7-8
cdr3_aa: CASSPAGGHTGELFF
cdr3_nt: TGTGCCAGCAGCCCTGCAGGGGGGCATACCGGGGAGCTGTTTTTT

j_call: TRBJ2-1
d_call: NA
clone_size: few
v_call: TRBV29-1
cdr3_aa: CSVFSWASENEQFF
cdr3_nt: TGCAGCGTTTTCAGTTGGGCTAGCGAGAATGAGCAGTTCTTC

j_call: TRBJ2-5
d_call: NA
clone_size: NA
v_call: TRBV18
cdr3_aa: CASSPDIGQYF
cdr3_nt: TGTGCCAGCTCACCGGATATCGGCCAGTACTTC

j_call: TRBJ2-2
d_call: TRBD1
clone_size: NA
v_call: TRBV4-1
cdr3_aa: CASSQEPGGVGTGELFF
cdr3_nt: TGCGCCAGCAGCCAAGAACCAGGGGGCGTTGGCACCGGGGAGCTGTTTTTT

j_call: TRBJ2-6
d_call: NA
clone_size: NA
v_call: TRBV7-9
cdr3_aa: CVSSTIQVSGANVLTF
cdr3_nt: TGTGTCAGCAGCACTATACAGGTCTCCGGGGCCAACGTCCTGACTTTC

j_call: TRBJ2-5
d_call: NA
clone_size: few
v_call: TRBV6-5
cdr3_aa: CAASPGRERLETQYF
cdr3_nt: TGTGCCGCATCGCCGGGCCGGGAGCGTTTGGAGACCCAGTACTTC

j_call: TRBJ2-1
d_call: TRBD2
clone_size: NA
v_call: TRBV7-9
cdr3_aa: CASSPTSPPYNEQFF
cdr3_nt: TGTGCCAGCAGCCCGACTAGCCCCCCCTACAATGAGCAGTTCTTC

j_call: TRBJ2-7
d_call: NA
clone_size: NA
v_call: TRBV12-3/TRBV12-4
cdr3_aa: CASSPRDINYEQYF
cdr3_nt: TGTGCCAGCAGTCCCAGGGACATAAACTACGAGCAGTACTTC

j_call: TRBJ2-7
d_call: NA
clone_size: NA
v_call: TRBV20-1
cdr3_aa: CSARQQGRMPYEQYF
cdr3_nt: TGCAGTGCTAGACAACAAGGACGGATGCCCTACGAGCAGTACTTC

j_call: TRBJ2-5
d_call: TRBD2
clone_size: NA
v_call: TRBV27
cdr3_aa: CASSFGFGGAQYF
cdr3_nt: TGTGCCAGCAGTTTTGGATTCGGGGGGGCCCAGTACTTC

j_call: TRBJ1-1
d_call: NA
clone_size: few
v_call: TRBV7-2
cdr3_aa: CASSLALGTNTEAFF
cdr3_nt: TGTGCCAGCAGCTTAGCGTTGGGGACGAACACTGAAGCTTTCTTT

j_call: TRBJ1-4
d_call: NA
clone_size: NA
v_call: TRBV7-6
cdr3_aa: CASRERPNEKLFF
cdr3_nt: TGTGCCAGCAGGGAGAGGCCTAATGAAAAACTGTTTTTT